Below, one TCR beta chain is given with its context. This clone was observed a single time. Its antigen is currently not known. No per-base quality is available; no much larger clone lies one base away. The same CDR3 is also encoded by other DNA sequences in this sample. The data originate from a study of shared clonotypes between healthy human individuals (dated by TCRdb to 2018 to 2021). At the level of the whole study: The cohort included three men and a couple of women between 18 and 49 years of age. Per donor, three plates each were used for CD4 naive and CD4 memory, two for CD8 naive, and one for CD8 memory. To estimate repertoire size and how much clonotypes are shared between individuals, the study performed deep sequencing of blood TCR repertoires from 4 to 6 healthy adults. To increase sequencing depth and limit assay-specific biases, TCR repertoire library preparation and sequencing were carried out by different laboratories using diverse techniques. Each donor's leukapheresis produced roughly between roughly 0.94 and 9.5 billion PBMCs. General study outcomes and caveats: Incomplete sequencing was indicated by rarefaction of sorted-subset datasets, despite the large sequencing depth. Compared with non-shared clonotypes, the clonotypes found in all four sorted-subset donors had higher generation probabilities. Sampling was restricted to blood, and TCR repertoires in tissues likely differ from the TCR repertoires found in blood. Based on pairwise subsampling, the degree of clonotype sharing among donors was expected to be affected by sequencing depth. Sharing across a few donors was observed for about 5% of naive CD4, over 3% of naive CD8, roughly 2.4% of memory CD4, and around 0.4% of memory CD8 clonotypes. Because the study included only a small number of donors, the genetic and exposure-history diversity represented was limited. Larger estimated clonotype richness was generally found for naive subsets than for memory subsets.

CD8 naive samples were obtained by positive selection for CCR7 among CD45RO-negative cells, yielding a CD45RA+CCR7+ population from which TemRA cells were excluded. Donors were healthy HIV-negative adults with no recently reported acute infections or vaccinations. Only Caucasian adults living in Nashville, Tennessee, USA were represented among the donors. Blood was collected by leukapheresis, and PBMCs were isolated by Ficoll-Histopaque density gradient centrifugation and then cryopreserved in liquid nitrogen vapor phase. Analytical flow cytometry was used to check the purity and quantity of each magnetically sorted T cell population. Each sorted fraction had its genomic DNA isolated and then quantified by UV absorbance on a Nanodrop 2000c. The trim is 2 bases for V and 5 bases for J, with a gap of 10 bases between the germline ends. As encoded in the germline V gene (reference sequence), CDR1 is MNHEY while CDR2 is SMNVEV. Inclusive of the bounding cysteine and phenylalanine, the CDR3 is 14 residues long. CDR3 DNA only is kept here, 42 bases in frame from base 1.

TCR CDR3 regions were amplified from genomic DNA by multiplex PCR using the deep immunoSEQ assay. Extracted genomic DNA from each cell subset was distributed evenly across all wells of several immunoSEQ 96-well plates, and each plate was treated as a replicate. For sorted subsets, around 200 ng genomic DNA, equal to 25,000 to 35,000 T cell genomes, was loaded into each replicate PCR. Purified libraries were measured with a Qubit 3.0 fluorometer, size-checked on a Bioanalyzer 2100, and measured again with the KAPA Library Quantification kit. Every immunoSEQ 96-well plate was sequenced on a dedicated single-read 150-cycle Illumina NextSeq 550 flow cell. In the paper's pipeline: Because the immunoSEQ output held only junctional sequences and lacked quality scores, the filtering could not match the filtering applied to full-length reads. Sequences were annotated with PyIR, a Python wrapper for IgBLAST v1.9, and V/J genes and CDR3 were assigned using IMGT germline references. Reads were filtered out if the reads had weak V/J assignments (E-value above 1e-6), no CDR3, stop codons, out-of-frame junctions, or ambiguous translated residues. V3J clonotypes were defined as sequences sharing an identical inferred V gene, J gene, and CDR3 amino acid sequence. Percentage overlap between repertoires was calculated by dividing the number of shared unique clonotypes by the size of the smaller repertoire. Three approaches were used to assess repertoire richness: RTK rarefaction, the Chao1 estimator, and Recon v2.1 estimates of unobserved clonotypes. OLGA was used to compute generation probabilities for all TCRbeta clonotypes that the gDNA method yielded from a handful of donors. In TCRdb, the immuneACCESS table is reduced to in-frame sequences with V and J assigned. These tables do not hold every clone; where another copy was compared, an unresolved V gene accounts for under half, and the others remain unexplained. V and J calls and clone size are those listed in that table; D and trimming were worked out from the DNA. Present in this sample are some 2.1 million clones, roughly 95% of which were seen just once. The top ten constitute less than 2% of the sample.

This clonotype was obtained from a man aged 18 to 35 in good health. Some clones in this sample may be carry-over from other donors' samples. Sequencing was performed on naive CD8+ T cells from PBMCs. Interpreted using the paper, the cell subset or site label stands for: CD45RA+CCR7+. Recombination joined TRBV27 with TRBJ2-1, and perhaps TRBD1 as D gene, on 6 matching bases. The DNA reads TGTGCCAGCAGTTTAAGGACAGCCCACAATGAGCAGTTCTTC. Translated, this is CASSLRTAHNEQFF.